What follows are 25 T cell receptor beta chains derived from one specimen sequenced in a study of metastatic and nonmetastatic thyroid tumors. TCRdb re-analyzed the PCR reads using MiXCR. The sample lists around 13,000 clones, 23% seen once, with around 8% in the top ten. None of the patients had undergone any treatment ahead of thyroid surgery. The specimen was blood. The source is a female donor with papillary thyroid cancer or a benign thyroid nodule (not recorded which). Some clones in this sample may be carry-over from other donors' samples.

This clone was counted ten times or more. The chain recombines TRBV3-1 with TRBJ2-2, with TRBD1 matching 9 bases. Germline values: CDR1 LGHDT, CDR2 YNNKEL (reference sequence). V trimming: 4 bases; J trimming: 9 bases; junction bases outside the gene matches: 18. The CDR3 has 18 amino acids. CDR3 sequence: CASSRTAGAGTGTRELFF. CDR3 coding DNA: TGTGCCAGCAGCCGAACAGCCGGTGCGGGGACAGGGACCAGGGAGCTGTTTTTT.

The sample holds many counts of this clone. This chain uses TRBV15 with TRBJ2-7, with TRBD2 identical over 14 bases. The germline gives CDR1 LNHNV, CDR2 YYDKDF (reference sequence). The CDR3 is made up of 18 amino acids. Unmatched junction bases numbered 13, after V lost 4 bases and J lost 5 bases. The CDR3 DNA reads TGTGCCACCAGCACTGGGACTAGCGGGAGAAGGAAGGGCGACGAGCAGTACTTC. It specifies CATSTGTSGRRKGDEQYF.

This clone occurred many times. The genes are TRBV29-1 and TRBJ2-3, with 8 bases aligning to TRBD2. The CDR3 loop spans 14 amino acids. Germline lookup yields CDR1 SQVTM and CDR2 ANQGSEA. Trimming at V came to 1 base and at J to 5 bases, leaving 5 bases not matched to a gene. The CDR3 coding sequence is TGCAGCGTTGAAGGAGCGGGAGTGGGAGATACGCAGTATTTT. This gives the protein CSVEGAGVGDTQYF.

This clone was seen ten or more times. V and J are TRBV3-1 and TRBJ2-5; D uncertain. Germline values: CDR1 LGHDT, CDR2 YNNKEL (reference sequence). This CDR3 has 13 residues. Trimming shortened V by 1 base and J by 5 bases, and 8 bases separated the two germline ends. The CDR3 DNA follows: TGTGCCAGCAGCCAAGGGGATTTCGAGACCCAGTACTTC. Encoded protein: CASSQGDFETQYF.

This clone is termed medium-sized (0.01 to 0.1%). Within the sample, other DNA sequences also encode this same CDR3. This rearrangement joins TRBV28 to TRBJ1-3; weak D call: TRBD1 (6 bases). V gave up 6 bases and J gave up 0 bases, with 9 bases separating them. The CDR3 runs 14 residues. The germline CDR1 and CDR2 sequences are MDHEN and SYDVKM. This CDR3 reads CASSTGFSGNTIYF. The CDR3 DNA reads as TGTGCCAGCAGCACAGGGTTCTCTGGAAACACCATATATTTT. Filled out from reference TRBV28 and TRBJ1-3, the complete variable domain reads DVKVTQSSRYLVKRTGEKVFLECVQDMDHENMFWYRQDPGLGLRLIYFSYDVKMKEKGDIPEGYSVSREKKERFSLILESASTNQTSMYLCASSTGFSGNTIYFGEGSWLTVV.

This clone showed up many times. The chain recombines TRBV27 with TRBJ1-4; 8 bases fit TRBD1. The germline gives CDR1 MNHEY, CDR2 SMNVEV (reference sequence). V gave up 5 bases and J gave up 10 bases; unmatched junction bases: 18. There are 17 residues in the CDR3. The CDR3 sequence is CASSTDRVTLLRRKLFF. In DNA, the CDR3 is TGTGCCAGCAGTACGGACAGGGTTACCCTCTTACGGCGAAAACTGTTTTTT.

Comment on this clone: One junction end does not reproduce the germline sequence, and a read error may be involved. The identical CDR3 is also encoded by other nucleotide sequences in the sample. The genes are TRBV7-8 and TRBJ2-3; 7 nucleotides agree with TRBD2. In germline, CDR1 is SGHVS, CDR2 FQNEAQ. The CDR3 length is 16 residues. The CDR3 sequence: CVSSLEASGGTDTQYF. The CDR3 DNA reads as TGTGTCAGCAGCTTAGAGGCTAGCGGTGGCACAGATACGCAGTATTTT. The full variable domain, its missing parts supplied by reference TRBV7-8 and TRBJ2-3, is GAGVSQSPRYKVAKRGQDVALRCDPISGHVSLFWYQQALGQGPEFLTYFQNEAQLDKSGLPSDRFFAERPEGSVSTLKIQRTQQEDSAVYLCVSSLEASGGTDTQYFGPGTRLTVL.

This clone ranks as medium-sized. The DNA for the CDR3 is TGCAGTGCTAGATCAGGCAGGGATACTTATCAGCCCCAGCATTTT. Amino acids: CSARSGRDTYQPQHF. The rearrangement joins TRBV20-1 to TRBJ1-5; D may be TRBD1 (5 bases). This CDR3 contains 15 residues. In germline, CDR1 is DFQATT, CDR2 SNEGSKA (reference sequence). The V end lost 2 bases, the J end lost 5 bases, and 16 bases lay between the germline ends.

At least ten counts were recorded for this clone. The V call is TRBV5-6, the J call TRBJ2-7; D remains ambiguous. Germline V gene sequence: CDR1 SGHDT, CDR2 YYEEEE. Between the trimmed V and J ends, which lost 1 base and 0 bases, there was a span of 2 bases. CDR3 length: 12 amino acids. In DNA, the CDR3 is TGTGCCAGCAGCTTGAGCTCCTACGAGCAGTACTTC. It encodes CASSLSSYEQYF.

This clone has ten or more counts. The chain joins TRBV10-3 to TRBJ2-5; the match to TRBD2 covers 10 bases. This CDR3 contains 15 residues. V lost 8 bases to trimming and J lost 4 bases; unmatched junction nucleotides: 10. Germline V gene data show CDR1 as ENHRY and CDR2 as SYGVKD. The CDR3 reads CAIAASGGALETQYF. The CDR3 coding sequence is TGTGCCATCGCGGCCAGCGGGGGGGCTCTAGAGACCCAGTACTTC.

This clone was seen repeatedly, ten times or more. A much larger clone is a single base away; this may be a read error. The V gene is TRBV7-3, the J gene TRBJ2-1; weak D call: TRBD2 (5 bases). The CDR3 extends over 12 amino acids. From germline, CDR1 is SGHTA and CDR2 FQGTGA. In DNA, the CDR3 is TGTACCAGCAGCCGGGAAAACAATGAGCAGTTCTTC. Protein product: CTSSRENNEQFF.

This clone was counted ten times or more. The chain joins TRBV5-6 to TRBJ2-7; 9 bases agree with TRBD2. CDR3 length: 15 residues. J gave up 1 base and V 5 bases, and 7 bases lay outside the gene matches. Looked up from germline, CDR1 is SGHDT and CDR2 is YYEEEE. The CDR3 is CASRISGGGSYEQYF. CDR3 DNA sequence: TGTGCCAGCAGGATTAGCGGGGGTGGTTCCTACGAGCAGTACTTC. Complete variable domain (other parts from reference TRBV5-6 and TRBJ2-7): DAGVTQSPTHLIKTRGQQVTLRCSPKSGHDTVSWYQQALGQGPQFIFQYYEEEERQRGNFPDRFSGHQFPNYSSELNVNALLLGDSALYLCASRISGGGSYEQYFGPGTRLTVT.

J is TRBJ1-1 and V is TRBV7-8; 8 nucleotides align to TRBD1. Germline CDR1 is SGHVS and CDR2 is FQNEAQ. The CDR3 length is 14 residues. The ends lost 3 bases at V and 5 bases at J; junction bases unmatched: 5. CDR3: CASSLWTGKTEAFF. The CDR3 region has the DNA TGTGCCAGCAGCTTGTGGACAGGGAAGACTGAAGCTTTCTTT. The full variable domain, completed using reference TRBV7-8 and TRBJ1-1, is GAGVSQSPRYKVAKRGQDVALRCDPISGHVSLFWYQQALGQGPEFLTYFQNEAQLDKSGLPSDRFFAERPEGSVSTLKIQRTQQEDSAVYLCASSLWTGKTEAFFGQGTRLTVV.

Turning to this clone: The junction departs from the called germline gene at one end, perhaps through a read error. The CDR3 protein is CARTGKYGYTF. The CDR3 bases are TGTGCCAGGACTGGTAAATATGGCTACACATTC. The rearrangement uses TRBV28 and TRBJ1-2; D not resolved. Per germline, CDR1 MDHEN and CDR2 SYDVKM. This CDR3 contains 11 residues.

This chain connects TRBV6-1 to TRBJ2-2; maybe TRBD1 (6 bases). This CDR3 comprises 14 residues. Trimming took off 4 bases at V and 2 bases at J, with 8 bases between the two ends. Looked up from germline, CDR1 is MNHNS and CDR2 is SASEGT. CDR3 in amino acids: CASSAQGNTGELFF. The DNA of the CDR3 is TGTGCCAGCAGTGCACAGGGAAACACCGGGGAGCTGTTTTTT.

The DNA for the CDR3 is TGTGCCAGCAGCCCCGGGACAGCTACGTACGAGCAGTACTTC. Translated: CASSPGTATYEQYF. V and J are TRBV28 and TRBJ2-7; 7 nucleotides align to TRBD1. This CDR3 spans 14 amino acids. Germline values: CDR1 MDHEN, CDR2 SYDVKM. V lost 6 bases and J lost 4; bases outside the gene matches: 9.

This clone came up many times. The chain has TRBV7-2 and TRBJ2-1, with TRBD1 as a possible D gene (6 bases). Germline V lookup: CDR1 SGHTA, CDR2 FQGNSA. The V and J ends lost 2 bases and 4 bases respectively, with 15 bases between them. The CDR3 totals 16 residues. This chain's CDR3 is CASSLQGQRPYNEQFF. As DNA, the CDR3 is TGTGCCAGCAGCTTACAAGGACAGAGGCCTTACAATGAGCAGTTCTTC.

This clone occurred many times. A much larger clone is a single base away; this may be a read error. This chain uses TRBV13 with TRBJ2-7; tentatively, D is TRBD2 (7 bases). This CDR3 is 14 amino acids long. The germline gives CDR1 PRHDT, CDR2 FYEKMQ (reference sequence). The CDR3 region is CAGSLLGGAREQYF. The CDR3 nucleotides read TGTGCCGGCAGCTTACTAGGGGGGGCCCGCGAGCAGTACTTC.

The gene calls are TRBV7-2 and TRBJ2-2; tentative D call: TRBD1 (5 bases). CDR3 length: 15 amino acids. Looked up from germline, CDR1 is SGHTA and CDR2 is FQGNSA. With 3 bases removed from V and 4 bases from J, the gap between germline ends came to 12 bases. The CDR3 is CASSFGRQPTGELFF. CDR3 in DNA: TGTGCCAGCAGCTTTGGTAGACAGCCCACCGGGGAGCTGTTTTTT. Supplemented by reference TRBV7-2 and TRBJ2-2, the full variable domain reads GAGVSQSPSNKVTEKGKDVELRCDPISGHTALYWYRQSLGQGLEFLIYFQGNSAPDKSGLPSDRFSAERTGGSVSTLTIQRTQQEDSAVYLCASSFGRQPTGELFFGEGSRLTVL.

This clone rates as medium-sized (0.01 to 0.1%). The rearrangement uses TRBV5-1 and TRBJ1-1, with 7 bases fitting TRBD1. The germline V gene has CDR1 SGHRS and CDR2 YFSETQ. Trimming removed 3 bases from V and 0 bases from J; junction bases left unmatched: 5. CDR3 length: 15 residues. As DNA, the CDR3 is TGCGCCAGCAGCTGGAGACAGGGCATGAACACTGAAGCTTTCTTT. Its translation: CASSWRQGMNTEAFF.

This chain connects TRBV5-8 to TRBJ1-2; weak D call: TRBD1 (6 bases). V lost 4 bases and J lost 4, with 11 bases in between. Germline CDR1 and CDR2: SGHTS and YDEGEE. CDR3 length equals 13 residues. The CDR3 nucleotides read TGTGCCAGCAGCCGGGGGCGAGCCTATGGCTACACCTTC. Protein sequence: CASSRGRAYGYTF.

This clone came up many times. The J gene is TRBJ1-1, the V gene TRBV5-1; 7 bases map to TRBD1. Germline trimming cut 4 bases from V and 1 base from J; bases unmatched to any gene: 7. Germline-derived CDR1 and CDR2 are SGHRS and YFSETQ. CDR3 length: 15 amino acids. Here the CDR3 reads CASSPTGAENTEAFF. The CDR3 DNA reads TGCGCCAGCAGCCCTACAGGGGCCGAGAACACTGAAGCTTTCTTT.

This clone was recorded many times. V usage is TRBV5-1 and J usage is TRBJ2-1; 13 nucleotides align to TRBD2. Germline CDR1 and CDR2: SGHRS and YFSETQ. The CDR3 is 17 amino acids. The V gene end was trimmed by 4 bases and the J gene end by 7 bases; junction bases not matched to a gene: 11. Here the CDR3 reads CASSIRSLAGGDNEQFF. In DNA form, the CDR3 reads TGCGCCAGCAGCATACGATCACTAGCGGGAGGGGATAATGAGCAGTTCTTC.

For this clone: The DNA is left out, because the CDR3 cannot be placed on it with certainty; the CDR3 is given as TCRdb lists it. The chain has TRBV7-9 and TRBJ2-2; TRBD1, the D gene given by the table, was not confirmed from the DNA. Germline loops: CDR1 SEHNR, CDR2 FQNEAQ (reference sequence). The CDR3 sequence runs 13 residues, both termini included. The CDR3 reads CASSLWGPGSCFF.

The V gene is TRBV2, the J gene TRBJ2-1, with 10 bases aligning to TRBD2. The CDR3 extends over 16 amino acids. Trimming cost V 1 base and J 7 bases; bases outside gene matches: 7. Looked up from germline, CDR1 is SNHLY and CDR2 is FYNNEI. The CDR3 region has the DNA TGTGCCAGCAGTGAAGTGAAAGCGGGAGGGCGGAATGAGCAGTTCTTC. Encoded protein: CASSEVKAGGRNEQFF. The full variable domain, rest sourced from reference TRBV2 and TRBJ2-1, is EPEVTQTPSHQVTQMGQEVILRCVPISNHLYFYWYRQILGQKVEFLVSFYNNEISEKSEIFDDQFSVERPDGSNFTLKIRSTKLEDSAMYFCASSEVKAGGRNEQFFGPGTRLTVL.